The 26 T cell receptor beta chains presented below share a single source sample, sequenced in a study of breast tumors, draining lymph nodes, adjacent tissues. TCRdb called the multiplex PCR reads again in MiXCR, with one record for every CDR3 protein. The sample contains about 300,000 distinct CDR3 sequences, 30% to 35% of which appear only once. Breast cancer patients provided tissue from their axillary draining lymph nodes. The sample consisted of axillary lymph node tissue. Every receptor here comes from a female donor with breast cancer. Some clones in this sample may be carry-over from other donors' samples.

This clonotype was counted a few times. The gene calls are TRBV7-8 and TRBJ1-1, with a possible D match to TRBD1 (5 bases). The CDR3 is made up of 16 amino acids. V lost 1 base to trimming and J lost 1 base, with 13 bases between them. CDR1 and CDR2 from the germline V gene are SGHVS and FQNEAQ. The CDR3 DNA is TGTGCCAGCAGCTTAGTTAGAGGGGTAGCGAACACTGAAGCTTTCTTT. Translated, it gives CASSLVRGVANTEAFF. Filled out from reference TRBV7-8 and TRBJ1-1, the complete variable domain reads GAGVSQSPRYKVAKRGQDVALRCDPISGHVSLFWYQQALGQGPEFLTYFQNEAQLDKSGLPSDRFFAERPEGSVSTLKIQRTQQEDSAVYLCASSLVRGVANTEAFFGQGTRLTVV.

Regarding this clonotype: An end of the junction differs from the germline gene, which may be a read error. V and J are TRBV12-3 or TRBV12-4 and TRBJ1-4; D unresolved. The CDR3 extends over 11 amino acids. The CDR3 DNA sequence: TGTGCCAGCAGTTTCCAGGAAAAACTGCTTTTT. It codes for CASSFQEKLLF.

In its sample, this clonotype was seen once. CDR3 in amino acids: CASSLVRGTGYEQYF. As DNA, the CDR3 is TGTGCCAGCAGCTTAGTACGTGGGACAGGTTACGAGCAGTACTTC. The V call is TRBV11-2, the J call TRBJ2-7, with 8 bases that match TRBD1. After removal of 1 base from V and 4 bases from J, the junction contained 6 bases not matched to a gene. CDR1 SGHAT and CDR2 FQNNGV come from the germline V gene. The CDR3 sequence is 15 residues long.

This clonotype appeared many times. The rearrangement joins TRBV6-6 to TRBJ2-7; 8 positions match TRBD1. The V and J ends lost 7 bases and 8 bases, in that order; junction bases with no gene match: 13. The CDR3 covers 14 residues. Germline V gene lookup returns CDR1 MNHNY and CDR2 SVGAGI (reference sequence). The CDR3 here is CASTRDRRNFKQYF. Written as DNA, the CDR3 is TGTGCCAGCACTAGGGACAGGCGGAATTTTAAGCAGTACTTC.

This clonotype appeared many times. The genes are TRBV19 and TRBJ2-6; tentatively, D is TRBD1 (5 bases). The V gene's germline CDR1 is LNHDA and CDR2 SQIVND (reference sequence). The CDR3 spans 15 residues. V lost 4 bases and J 2 bases, leaving 9 bases between the germline ends. The CDR3 loop reads CASSRGRTGANVLTF. The CDR3 DNA sequence: TGTGCCAGTAGTAGGGGCAGAACTGGGGCCAACGTCCTGACTTTC.

This clonotype was seen many times. This rearrangement joins TRBV4-1 to TRBJ2-1, with 7 bases that match TRBD2. CDR3 length equals 15 residues. Germline V lookup: CDR1 MGHRA, CDR2 YSYEKL. Unmatched junction bases numbered 7, after V lost 4 bases and J lost 4 bases. This chain's CDR3 is CASSPQASGYNEQFF. CDR3 in DNA: TGCGCCAGCAGCCCCCAGGCTAGCGGTTACAATGAGCAGTTCTTC.

This clonotype was observed at least ten times. The chain couples TRBV19 to TRBJ2-3; D is perhaps TRBD1 (5 bases). The CDR3 runs 15 residues. From germline, CDR1 is LNHDA and CDR2 SQIVND (reference sequence). V was cut by 4 bases and J by 4 bases, with 15 bases left in between. DNA of the CDR3: TGTGCCAGTAGTAGCCGGGTCAGGGTCGCAGATACGCAGTATTTT. This sequence encodes CASSSRVRVADTQYF.

This clonotype occurred many times. The rearrangement uses TRBV24-1 and TRBJ2-3; 12 bases agree with TRBD1. V was pared by 4 bases and J by 4 bases, with 8 bases of the junction left unmatched. In germline, CDR1 is KGHDR, CDR2 SFDVKD. This CDR3 region has 17 residues. This chain's CDR3 is CATSDPGQGAGADTQYF. CDR3 bases: TGTGCCACCAGTGACCCGGGACAGGGGGCGGGGGCAGATACGCAGTATTTT.

The sample holds many counts of this clonotype. The chain joins TRBV12-3 or TRBV12-4 to TRBJ2-3; 14 nucleotides line up with TRBD2. The CDR3 totals 17 residues. V was pared by 6 bases and J by 0 bases, with 5 bases of the junction left unmatched. The CDR3 region is CASSRGLAGVSTDTQYF. As DNA, the CDR3 is TGTGCCAGCAGCCGGGGACTAGCGGGAGTTAGCACAGATACGCAGTATTTT.

Concerning this clonotype: A read error may explain this, as a much larger clone is one base away. V gene TRBV7-9 combines with J gene TRBJ2-1; D is possibly TRBD1 (5 bases). The ends were cut back, 11 bases at V and 10 bases at J, with 18 bases in the middle. Germline CDR1 and CDR2: SEHNR and FQNEAQ (reference sequence). This CDR3 is built from 12 residues. The CDR3: CASGWGYHEQFF. The CDR3 nucleotides are TGTGCCTCTGGATGGGGCTACCACGAGCAGTTCTTC.

The rearrangement joins TRBV15 to TRBJ2-4, with a possible D match to TRBD2 (6 bases). V shed 0 bases and J shed 9 bases, with 9 bases lying between them. The V gene's germline CDR1 is LNHNV and CDR2 YYDKDF (reference sequence). The CDR3 is 13 amino acids. The CDR3 nucleotides are TGTGCCACCAGCAGAGATCTGGGGGGCATTCAGTACTTC. As protein: CATSRDLGGIQYF. Full variable domain (remainder filled in from reference TRBV15 and TRBJ2-4): DAMVIQNPRYQVTQFGKPVTLSCSQTLNHNVMYWYQQKSSQAPKLLFHYYDKDFNNEADTPDNFQSRRPNTSFCFLDIRSPGLGDTAMYLCATSRDLGGIQYFGAGTRLSVL.

Ten or more counts support this clonotype. The gene calls are TRBV5-8 and TRBJ2-7; D is uncertain. The CDR3 has 12 residues. V lost 0 bases to trimming and J lost 6 bases, with 7 bases between them. Germline V gene sequence: CDR1 SGHTS, CDR2 YDEGEE. DNA for the CDR3: TGTGCCAGCAGCTTGGATGTGGGCGAGCAGTACTTC. Translating it yields CASSLDVGEQYF.

Concerning this clonotype itself: The CDR3 carries no conserved terminal phenylalanine or tryptophan, so it likely arises from a read error. V gene TRBV11-2 combines with J gene TRBJ2-1; 8 nucleotides agree with TRBD2. Germline V gene lookup returns CDR1 SGHAT and CDR2 FQNNGV. The CDR3 contains 15 residues. This CDR3 reads CASSPGALAANEQFL. CDR3 sequence (DNA): TGCGCCAGCAGCCCAGGAGCACTAGCGGCGAATGAGCAGTTCCTC.

This clonotype appeared a single time. Possible read error: a much larger clone is one base away. The gene calls are TRBV4-1 and TRBJ2-1, with unresolved D. Germline CDR1 MGHRA, CDR2 YSYEKL. The CDR3 is made up of 12 amino acids. The CDR3 DNA sequence: TGCGCCGGCAGCCAAGATGGACGTGAGCAGTTCTTC. Protein sequence: CAGSQDGREQFF.

This clonotype has at least ten counts. The chain couples TRBV9 to TRBJ1-2, with a tentative D call TRBD1 (5 bases). The V end was cut by 1 base, the J end by 4 bases, with 14 bases between. CDR1 and CDR2 from the germline V gene are SGDLS and YYNGEE. This CDR3 contains 15 residues. The CDR3 reads CASSVSPGDGYGYTF. Here the CDR3 DNA reads TGTGCCAGCAGCGTATCGCCGGGGGATGGCTATGGCTACACCTTC.

This clonotype was detected ten times or more. The V gene is TRBV12-3 or TRBV12-4, the J gene TRBJ1-2; D remains unclear. The V end was cut by 5 bases, the J end by 8 bases, with 12 bases between. The CDR3 consists of 12 residues. The CDR3 coding sequence is TGTGCCAGCAGTCTCGAGACGGGGGGCTACACCTTC. Translated, it gives CASSLETGGYTF.

This clonotype appeared many times. This CDR3 is CASRSREAGGELFF. The CDR3 DNA follows: TGTGCCAGCAGATCAAGGGAGGCAGGCGGGGAGCTGTTTTTT. The chain couples TRBV12-3 or TRBV12-4 to TRBJ2-2, with TRBD2 as a possible D gene (6 bases). Trimming stripped 6 bases from V and 7 bases from J, with 15 bases between. The CDR3 covers 14 residues.

This clonotype occurred many times. V and J are TRBV7-8 and TRBJ2-1; D gene uncertain. Germline CDR1 SGHVS, CDR2 FQNEAQ. CDR3 length equals 14 residues. The germline V and J ends were trimmed by 2 bases and 6 bases, with 11 bases remaining between them. Here the CDR3 DNA reads TGTGCCAGCAGCTTATCGGTTGGGGTCAATGAGCAGTTCTTC. Its translation: CASSLSVGVNEQFF. Using reference TRBV7-8 and TRBJ2-1 for the parts outside the CDR3, the full variable domain is GAGVSQSPRYKVAKRGQDVALRCDPISGHVSLFWYQQALGQGPEFLTYFQNEAQLDKSGLPSDRFFAERPEGSVSTLKIQRTQQEDSAVYLCASSLSVGVNEQFFGPGTRLTVL.

This clonotype appeared many times. The chain has TRBV20-1 and TRBJ2-3, with D possibly TRBD1 on 5 matching bases. The CDR3 spans 13 residues. Germline-derived CDR1 and CDR2 are DFQATT and SNEGSKA (reference sequence). Deletions cut 3 bases from V and 5 bases from J, with 12 bases between. In DNA, the CDR3 is TGCAGTGCTAGGGGGCAGTCGGGAGATACGCAGTATTTT. This gives the protein CSARGQSGDTQYF.

The chain couples TRBV10-2 to TRBJ2-1, with 12 bases lining up with TRBD2. The CDR3 consists of 18 residues. V trimming: 7 bases; J trimming: 12 bases; junction bases outside the gene matches: 22. Germline V gene lookup returns CDR1 WSHSY and CDR2 SAAADI. CDR3 in DNA: TGCGCCAGCAAAGGGGGACTAGCGGGCGCGATCCCCTACAGTGGGCAGTTCTTC. This translates into CASKGGLAGAIPYSGQFF.

V is TRBV6-2 or TRBV6-3 and J is TRBJ1-4; no reliable D call. Germline V lookup: CDR1 MNHEY, CDR2 SVGEGT. V shed 6 bases and J shed 6 bases, with 14 bases lying between them. The CDR3 totals 14 residues. The CDR3 coding sequence is TGTGCCAGCAGCCCCCCGGGGTGGGATGAAAAACTGTTTTTT. It codes for CASSPPGWDEKLFF.

This clonotype has just a few counts. The chain uses TRBV18 and TRBJ2-7; TRBD2 agrees at 7 bases. The CDR3 extends over 15 amino acids. After removal of 2 bases from V and 4 bases from J, the junction contained 8 bases not matched to a gene. Germline V gene data show CDR1 as KGHSH and CDR2 as LQKENI. The CDR3 DNA is TGTGCCAGCTCACCAGGCACTAGCGAGTTATACGAGCAGTACTTC. Translation gives CASSPGTSELYEQYF.

Turning to this clonotype: A junction boundary mismatches the germline segment, possibly from a read error. This chain uses TRBV6-1 with TRBJ1-1; D is unclear. The germline V gene encodes CDR1 MNHNS and CDR2 SASEGT. This CDR3 contains 13 residues. In nucleotides, the CDR3 is TGTACCAGCAGCGTAACAATGAACACTGAAGCTTTCTTT. Translated, it gives CTSSVTMNTEAFF.

This clonotype was seen at least ten times. The V and J genes are TRBV4-1 and TRBJ2-7; D may be TRBD2 (6 bases). The CDR3 is 14 residues long. Germline V gene sequence: CDR1 MGHRA, CDR2 YSYEKL. V shed 3 bases and J shed 0 bases, with 9 bases lying between them. The CDR3 here is CASSHRESSYEQYF. For the CDR3, the DNA is TGCGCCAGCAGCCATCGGGAGAGCTCCTACGAGCAGTACTTC.

This clonotype appeared a few times. The gene calls are TRBV3-2 and TRBJ2-7. TRBV3-2 counts as a pseudogene. The CDR3 totals 14 residues. The CDR3 region has the DNA TGTGCCAGCAGCCAAGACTGGTTTAGCTACGAGCAGTACTTC. Translating it yields CASSQDWFSYEQYF.

This clonotype turned up a few times. The chain uses TRBV3-1 and TRBJ2-7; D is ambiguous. Germline-derived CDR1 and CDR2 are LGHDT and YNNKEL (reference sequence). V dropped 0 bases and J dropped 5 bases, with 8 bases sitting between them. CDR3 length: 13 residues. CDR3: CASSQDLGDEQYF. As DNA, the CDR3 is TGTGCCAGCAGCCAAGATCTTGGGGACGAGCAGTACTTC.